This TCR beta chain was captured in a study of T cells after yellow fever vaccination. Notes on the study in general: By day 5 rather than day 15, the secondary response had peaked, though it was weaker. Once the booster was given, most primary-vaccination clones reappeared, at 95% to 98% for CD4 and over 70% for CD8.

Per the germline V gene, CDR1 is MNHEY and CDR2 is SVGAGI. The CDR3 loop spans 14 amino acids. Note on this clonotype: Its target is not known. Compared with germline, one end of the junction differs, possibly owing to a read error.

A process of 5'RACE template switching, which added a universal primer site and UMIs, was used to make TCR cDNA. TCRdb used MiXCR to reprocess the 5' RACE reads, holding one entry per CDR3 protein. The table includes about 350,000 distinct CDR3 sequences, around an eighth detected once. Here the sequenced sample was CD4+ T cells sorted from PBMCs, taken 15 days after the yellow fever booster vaccination. This receptor was identified in a man between 18 and 35 years old who received the YFV17D yellow fever vaccine. The chain carries TRBV6-5 and TRBJ2-7; D possibly corresponds to TRBD2 (7 bases). The CDR3, as DNA: TGTGCCAGCTGTTACTCCGGGGGGCGCAACGAGCAGTACTTC. It specifies CASCYSGGRNEQYF.